A selection of T cell receptor beta chains follows, all from one sample in a study of blood T cell repertoires in COVID-19. Sequenced by immunoSEQ multiplex PCR; TCRdb stores in-frame clones only, minus some. Of about 70,000 clones in the sample, about 90% were seen once. Sequencing used peripheral blood. These receptors all stem from a man aged 40-49 years with COVID-19, enrolled during active disease. Both conserved end residues are part of each CDR3. A D gene is named only where the DNA matches it firmly.

D,J,V,DNA,CDR3
-,TRBJ1-2,TRBV6-6,TGTGCCAGCAGTCTCACAGCGGGACACCTAGGCCCTGAGGGGGGCTACACCTTC,CASSLTAGHLGPEGGYTF
-,TRBJ1-4,TRBV5-6,TGTGCCAGCACCCCGTACTCGAGTGGAACTAATGAAAAACTGTTTTTT,CASTPYSSGTNEKLFF
TRBD1,TRBJ1-2,TRBV5-1,TGCGCCAGCAGCTTGGTCGGGACAGGGGGCAGGGGCTATGGCTACACCTTC,CASSLVGTGGRGYGYTF
TRBD2,TRBJ2-7,TRBV4-2,TGTGCCAGCAGCCAAGATCTGACTAGCGGGGGGAACGAGCAGTACTTC,CASSQDLTSGGNEQYF
-,TRBJ1-5,TRBV29-1,TGCAGCGTTGTACTTTTGGGGCAGGATCAGCCCCAGCATTTT,CSVVLLGQDQPQHF
TRBD1,TRBJ2-7,TRBV3-1/TRBV3-2,TGTGCCAGCAGCCAAGGAAGGGACAGGGCCTACGAGCAGTACTTC,CASSQGRDRAYEQYF
-,TRBJ2-6,TRBV27,TGTGCCAGCAGTTTGATCGGGGTCTCTGGGGCCAACGTCCTGACTTTC,CASSLIGVSGANVLTF
TRBD1,TRBJ1-2,TRBV5-1,TGCGCCAGCGGAGAGCCGGGACAGGGGGGAAGTGGCTACACCTTC,CASGEPGQGGSGYTF
-,TRBJ1-3,TRBV19,TGTGCCACCCGGACTCTCGACTCGGGAAACACCATATATTTT,CATRTLDSGNTIYF
-,TRBJ1-1,TRBV7-2,TGTGCCAGCAGCTTAGGGCTCCTCGGGTACACTGAAGCTTTCTTT,CASSLGLLGYTEAFF